This T cell receptor beta chain stems from a study of blood T cells in healthy people across ages. The study, taken as a whole, reports: Compared with aged donors, long-lived donors showed fewer expanded clones, suggesting selection.

With regard to this clonotype: Its antigen is still unknown.

Combining a sample-barcoded 5' primer with a J-beta primer mix, a second PCR ran for roughly 6 to 11 cycles. MiXCR, applied by TCRdb to the 5' RACE reads, yields one record per CDR3 protein. In the table there are 800,000 or so distinct CDR3 sequences, 25% of which are singletons. The sample was also reused in another study, on T cells of mothers and their children. That publication notes: The study sampled a few healthy Caucasian mothers and their six children.

The sequencing sample was made of blood. This receptor was obtained from a boy aged 10-17 years in good health.

The CDR3 is CSARDRRGWATEAFF. The CDR3 DNA follows: TGCAGTGCTAGAGACCGTCGGGGGTGGGCCACTGAAGCTTTCTTT. The genes are TRBV20-1 and TRBJ1-1, with D possibly TRBD1 on 5 matching bases. The ends were cut back, 0 bases at V and 4 bases at J, with 15 bases in the middle. CDR3 size: 15 residues. Germline V gene data show CDR1 as DFQATT and CDR2 as SNEGSKA (reference sequence).